This T cell receptor beta chain came from a study of CD8 T cells in Susac syndrome. Random hexamers were used to reverse transcribe an amount of about 0.5 to 1 ug RNA. TCRdb passed the immunoSEQ multiplex PCR reads through MiXCR, listing each CDR3 protein once. The sample contains approximately 110,000 distinct CDR3 sequences, about 94% of which appear only once. Germline V gene lookup returns CDR1 DFQATT and CDR2 SNEGSKA (reference sequence). The CDR3 runs to 11 residues. Trimming stripped 5 bases from V and 7 bases from J, with 12 bases between. The TCR originated in a human donor in good health. The V gene is TRBV20-1, the J gene TRBJ2-7, with D perhaps matching TRBD2 (5 bases). Sequenced sample: CD4+ T cells from PBMCs. CDR3 DNA sequence: TGCAGTGCTCGGGAAGGTCGGGAGCAGTACTTC. This gives the protein CSAREGREQYF.